The 13 T cell receptor beta chains below come from one sample, sequenced in a study of vaccination effects on CD4 cells after COVID-19. These TCRs are of unknown antigen specificity. Antigen-specific CD4+ T cells expanded by the ViraFEST assay with viral peptide pools were then sequenced. Culture proceeded for 10 days, and CD4+ T cells were then isolated. Prior SARS-CoV-2 infection was absent in the vaccine recipients, as shown by negative nucleocapsid antibodies. TCRdb's copy holds only in-frame clones and misses some; the assay was immunoSEQ multiplex PCR. The profile covers under 45,000 clones, with around 67% appearing a single time and approximately 27% taken by the ten largest. The sequencing here drew on CD4+ T cells from PBMCs cultured with HCoV-OC43 spike peptides, taken before COVID-19 vaccination. Stated subset: HCoV-OC43 spike overlapping peptide pool stimulation. The receptors come from a human donor who received a COVID-19 vaccine.

The chain employs TRBV5-1 and TRBJ2-2, with TRBD2 as a possible D gene (5 bases). Trimming shortened V by 0 bases and J by 2 bases, and 14 bases separated the two germline ends. The CDR3 length is 17 residues. Germline values: CDR1 SGHRS, CDR2 YFSETQ. The CDR3 DNA reads TGCGCCAGCAGCTTGGCCGGGAACAGTGATAACACCGGGGAGCTGTTTTTT. It encodes CASSLAGNSDNTGELFF.

The chain recombines TRBV19 with TRBJ2-7; TRBD2 is a possible D gene (5 bases). The germline V gene has CDR1 LNHDA and CDR2 SQIVND (reference sequence). The length of the CDR3 is 13 residues. Trimming pared 3 bases from V and 6 bases from J, leaving 12 bases between. The DNA of the CDR3 is TGTGCCAGTAGTATGGGAGAGAGGCGCGAGCAGTACTTC. Translated: CASSMGERREQYF.

The V gene is TRBV5-4, the J gene TRBJ2-3; TRBD1 aligns across 8 bases. This CDR3 is built from 16 residues. The V segment lost 0 bases and the J segment 2 bases; nucleotides outside the gene matches: 5. CDR1 SGHNT and CDR2 YYREEE come from the germline V gene (reference sequence). CDR3 region: CASSLGRTGTTDTQYF. The CDR3 bases are TGTGCCAGCAGCTTGGGACGGACAGGGACCACAGATACGCAGTATTTT.

This chain joins TRBV30 and TRBJ1-4, with D possibly TRBD1 on 5 matching bases. CDR1 and CDR2 from the germline V gene are GTSNPN and SVGIG (reference sequence). The CDR3 is 12 residues long. With 7 bases removed from V and 5 bases from J, the gap between germline ends came to 11 bases. The CDR3 nucleotides are TGTGCCTACCGTCCAGGGAATGAAAAACTGTTTTTT. This encodes CAYRPGNEKLFF. Variable domain in full (rest from reference TRBV30 and TRBJ1-4): SQTIHQWPATLVQPVGSPLSLECTVEGTSNPNLYWYRQAAGRGLQLLFYSVGIGQISSEVPQNLSASRPQDRQFILSSKKLLLSDSGFYLCAYRPGNEKLFFGSGTQLSVL.

The V call is TRBV5-1, the J call TRBJ2-7; possible D gene TRBD2, 5 bases. Between the trimmed V and J ends, which lost 4 bases and 3 bases, there was a span of 11 bases. Per germline, CDR1 SGHRS and CDR2 YFSETQ. The CDR3 consists of 13 residues. As DNA, the CDR3 is TGCGCCAGCAGCCCCCGGACTCACTACGAGCAGTACTTC. Translation gives CASSPRTHYEQYF.

The DNA for the CDR3 is TGTGCCTGGACTCACTGGACTAGCGGGAGGTACGAGCAGTACTTC. Its protein product is CAWTHWTSGRYEQYF. The chain couples TRBV30 to TRBJ2-7; TRBD2 matches 14 bases. Germline V gene lookup returns CDR1 GTSNPN and CDR2 SVGIG (reference sequence). V lost 4 bases and J lost 4; bases outside the gene matches: 6. This CDR3 is 15 amino acids long. Filled out from reference TRBV30 and TRBJ2-7, the complete variable domain reads SQTIHQWPATLVQPVGSPLSLECTVEGTSNPNLYWYRQAAGRGLQLLFYSVGIGQISSEVPQNLSASRPQDRQFILSSKKLLLSDSGFYLCAWTHWTSGRYEQYFGPGTRLTVT.

The V call is TRBV7-8, the J call TRBJ2-2; a possible D gene is TRBD2 (6 bases). V lost 5 bases, J lost 2 bases, and 21 bases lay in between. The CDR3 is made up of 18 amino acids. Germline-derived CDR1 and CDR2 are SGHVS and FQNEAQ. As DNA, the CDR3 is TGTGCCAGCAGCACCCACCCCGCCGGGGGAGTAAACACCGGGGAGCTGTTTTTT. It translates to CASSTHPAGGVNTGELFF.

This sequence joins TRBV24-1 and TRBJ2-5; 9 bases align to TRBD2. Germline V gene sequence: CDR1 KGHDR, CDR2 SFDVKD. Trimming removed 3 bases from V and 3 bases from J; junction bases left unmatched: 1. The CDR3 consists of 14 residues. This chain's CDR3 is CATSDRLAEETQYF. Here the CDR3 DNA reads TGTGCCACCAGTGATCGACTAGCGGAAGAGACCCAGTACTTC.

CDR3 in amino acids: CASSLVQGYEQYF. DNA for the CDR3: TGTGCCAGCAGCCTCGTACAGGGGTACGAGCAGTACTTC. The genes are TRBV3-1 (or the pseudogene TRBV3-2) and TRBJ2-7; 7 bases map to TRBD1. The germline gives CDR1 LGHDT, CDR2 YNNKEL (reference sequence). The length of the CDR3 is 13 residues. J lost 4 bases, V lost 4 bases, and 4 bases had no gene match.

The CDR3 DNA is TGTGCCAGCAGCGTAGGTGATCAGCCCCAGCATTTT. Translated, it gives CASSVGDQPQHF. This chain connects TRBV9 to TRBJ1-5; no clear D. The CDR3 length is 12 residues. Trimming took 0 bases from V and 5 from J, leaving 3 bases between them. CDR1 SGDLS and CDR2 YYNGEE come from the germline V gene.

V usage is TRBV20-1 and J usage is TRBJ2-6, with 9 bases identical to TRBD2. CDR1 and CDR2 (germline): DFQATT, SNEGSKA (reference sequence). CDR3 length: 17 amino acids. After removal of 3 bases from V and 0 bases from J, the junction contained 6 bases not matched to a gene. In nucleotides, the CDR3 is TGCAGTGCTAGTTTGCTAGCGGGATTCTCTGGGGCCAACGTCCTGACTTTC. Its translation is CSASLLAGFSGANVLTF.

V is TRBV19 and J is TRBJ2-2; tentatively, D is TRBD2 (5 bases). The CDR3 length is 17 residues. The germline CDR1 and CDR2 sequences are LNHDA and SQIVND (reference sequence). V was clipped by 3 bases and J by 1 base, with 15 bases between them. CDR3 DNA sequence: TGTGCCAGTAGTATCCCCGGACTCTCCTGGAACACCGGGGAGCTGTTTTTT. Its protein is CASSIPGLSWNTGELFF.

This clone turned up a few times. The V and J genes are TRBV30 and TRBJ1-2; the D gene is possibly TRBD1 (5 bases). V dropped 0 bases and J dropped 7 bases, with 9 bases sitting between them. CDR3 length equals 12 residues. CDR1 and CDR2 from the germline V gene are GTSNPN and SVGIG (reference sequence). CDR3 in amino acids: CAWSVNGAGYTF. CDR3 bases: TGTGCCTGGAGTGTAAATGGGGCTGGCTACACCTTC.